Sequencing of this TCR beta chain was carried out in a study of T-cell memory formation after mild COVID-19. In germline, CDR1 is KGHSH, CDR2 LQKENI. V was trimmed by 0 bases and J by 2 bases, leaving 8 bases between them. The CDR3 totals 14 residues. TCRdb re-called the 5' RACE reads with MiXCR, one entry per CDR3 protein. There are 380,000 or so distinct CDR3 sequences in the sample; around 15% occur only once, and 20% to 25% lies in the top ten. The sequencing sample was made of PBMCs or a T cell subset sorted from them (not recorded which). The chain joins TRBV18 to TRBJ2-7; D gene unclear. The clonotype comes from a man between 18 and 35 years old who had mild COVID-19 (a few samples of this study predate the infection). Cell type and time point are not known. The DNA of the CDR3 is TGTGCCAGCTCACCACCAGGCGACCCCTACGAGCAGTACGTC. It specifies CASSPPGDPYEQYV.